The T cell receptor beta chain under discussion was sequenced for a study of blood T cell repertoires in COVID-19. The V gene's germline CDR1 is SGHDT and CDR2 YYEEEE. CDR3 length: 14 amino acids. V was pared by 4 bases and J by 5 bases, with 7 bases of the junction left unmatched. Authors' data handling: Counts of nucleated cells, estimated from reference gene primer amplification, were obtained. TCRdb's table, derived via immunoSEQ multiplex PCR, lists solely in-frame clones and lacks some. V, J and clone size are taken as reported in that table, and D and trimming were inferred from the DNA itself. In the table there are 200,000 or so clones, about four fifths of which are singletons. This clone was seen more than once but under ten times.

The TCR originated in a woman older than 75 with acute or convalescent COVID-19. The sequenced material came from peripheral blood. The chain joins TRBV5-6 to TRBJ1-1; 8 bases line up with TRBD1. The CDR3, as DNA: TGTGCCAGCAGCCGGGGACAGGTTGATACTGAAGCTTTCTTT. It codes for CASSRGQVDTEAFF.